Each of the 25 T cell receptor beta chains below was sequenced from the same sample in a study of circulating and synovial CD4+ cells in juvenile arthritis. Profiling relied on immunoSEQ multiplex PCR, and the TCRdb table lists in-frame clones only, not all of them. The sample consists of about 33,000 clones, more than 90% of them appearing once. The sample was CD4+ T cells from blood. These TCRs come from a human donor with juvenile idiopathic arthritis.

Notes on this clone: Its ends do not fully match the called genes, so a read error is possible. The chain links TRBV5-6 to TRBJ1-5, with TRBD1 as a possible D gene (6 bases). Germline lookup yields CDR1 SGHDT and CDR2 YYEEEE. The CDR3 is made up of 14 amino acids. CDR3 coding DNA: TGTGCCAGCAGCCCCGGGGGGGGCACCTTGTTAGGCGATTTT. Its translation is CASSPGGGTLLGDF.

This chain links TRBV28 with TRBJ2-5; D perhaps matches TRBD2 (6 bases). TRBJ2-7 matches the DNA end more closely, so the J call is doubtful. The CDR3 covers 14 residues. Germline V lookup: CDR1 MDHEN, CDR2 SYDVKM. Here the CDR3 DNA reads TGTGCCAGCAGTTCGGGACTCTCGGTTAGCGAGCAGTACTTC. This gives the protein CASSSGLSVSEQYF.

The rearrangement uses TRBV18 and TRBJ1-4, with a tentative D call TRBD1 (6 bases). CDR1 and CDR2 (germline): KGHSH, LQKENI. V lost 3 bases to trimming and J lost 10 bases, with 18 bases between them. This CDR3 has 15 amino acids. CDR3 sequence: CASSPVAGDAVKLFF. In DNA form, the CDR3 reads TGTGCCAGCTCACCGGTGGCAGGGGACGCGGTAAAACTGTTTTTT.

The chain is built from TRBV7-2 and TRBJ1-5; D is ambiguous. The CDR3 sequence is 15 residues long. V was clipped by 3 bases and J by 1 base, with 10 bases between them. Looked up from germline, CDR1 is SGHTA and CDR2 is FQGNSA. In DNA form, the CDR3 reads TGTGCCAGCAGCTTTCACGGGAGCAGCAATCAGCCCCAGCATTTT. This translates into CASSFHGSSNQPQHF.

The chain combines TRBV28 with TRBJ2-7, with a possible D match to TRBD2 (6 bases). Trimming took 3 bases from V and 2 from J, leaving 14 bases between them. CDR3 length: 15 residues. Germline-derived CDR1 and CDR2 are MDHEN and SYDVKM. The CDR3 DNA reads as TGTGCCAGCAGTTTTGGCGGGAAATTGCCCTACGAGCAGTACTTC. Its protein is CASSFGGKLPYEQYF.

The chain joins TRBV6-5 to TRBJ1-3; D is undetermined. The CDR3 loop spans 16 amino acids. Trimming stripped 0 bases from V and 0 bases from J, with 9 bases between. Per the germline V gene, CDR1 is MNHEY and CDR2 is SVGAGI. In DNA form, the CDR3 reads TGTGCCAGCAGTTACTCTTCTCTCAGCTCTGGAAACACCATATATTTT. Amino acids: CASSYSSLSSGNTIYF.

The genes are TRBV7-2 and TRBJ1-1; D is undetermined. CDR3 length: 15 amino acids. Germline V CDR1 and CDR2: SGHTA, FQGNSA. The V end was cut by 3 bases, the J end by 2 bases, with 13 bases between. The CDR3 is CASSFLSNLNTEAFF. In DNA form, the CDR3 reads TGTGCCAGCAGCTTTTTGTCTAATCTTAACACTGAAGCTTTCTTT.

The chain combines TRBV27 with TRBJ2-7, with TRBD1 matching 9 bases. Germline V CDR1 and CDR2: MNHEY, SMNVEV (reference sequence). With 5 bases clipped from V and 3 bases from J, the junction kept 8 bases outside the gene matches. The length of the CDR3 is 15 residues. The chain's CDR3 is CASSPGQGRNYEQYF. CDR3 DNA sequence: TGTGCCAGCAGTCCCGGACAGGGGCGAAACTACGAGCAGTACTTC.

This clone was counted a single time. The gene calls are TRBV7-9 and TRBJ1-2; no firm D call. V shed 0 bases and J shed 4 bases, with 12 bases lying between them. The CDR3 covers 15 residues. Germline assignment: CDR1 SEHNR and CDR2 FQNEAQ (reference sequence). The CDR3 spells CASSLAPGTLYGYTF. Written as DNA, the CDR3 is TGTGCCAGCAGCTTAGCCCCAGGCACTCTCTATGGCTACACCTTC.

The chain recombines TRBV6-5 with TRBJ1-4; D remains ambiguous. The CDR3 extends over 14 amino acids. CDR1 MNHEY and CDR2 SVGAGI come from the germline V gene. V was pared by 8 bases and J by 0 bases, with 10 bases between. The CDR3 here is CASALSATNEKLFF. The DNA of the CDR3 is TGTGCCAGCGCTTTGAGTGCAACTAATGAAAAACTGTTTTTT.

This chain joins TRBV28 and TRBJ2-3, with D perhaps matching TRBD1 (6 bases). Per the germline V gene, CDR1 is MDHEN and CDR2 is SYDVKM. The CDR3 sequence is 17 residues long. V lost 6 bases and J 4 bases, leaving 23 bases between the germline ends. The CDR3 nucleotides are TGTGCCAGCAGGCGCATGTGGGGGCGCGAAGGCGCAGATACGCAGTATTTT. Translating it yields CASRRMWGREGADTQYF.

The rearrangement joins TRBV9 to TRBJ1-2; TRBD1 aligns across 8 bases. Germline-derived CDR1 and CDR2 are SGDLS and YYNGEE. CDR3 length equals 14 residues. V lost 4 bases, J lost 8 bases, and 10 bases stayed unmatched. CDR3 sequence reads: CASSPTQGAEGYTF. DNA for the CDR3: TGTGCCAGCAGCCCAACTCAGGGGGCGGAAGGCTACACCTTC.

The J gene is TRBJ1-1, the V gene TRBV5-1; 7 bases match TRBD1. The CDR3 runs to 14 residues. Germline lookup yields CDR1 SGHRS and CDR2 YFSETQ. The V gene end was trimmed by 0 bases and the J gene end by 5 bases; junction bases not matched to a gene: 4. In DNA, the CDR3 is TGCGCCAGCAGCTTGGCCAGGGGGGCAACTGAAGCTTTCTTT. This codes for CASSLARGATEAFF.

With regard to this clone: Germline is not matched at one junction end, which may reflect a read error. V and J are TRBV7-8 and TRBJ1-6, with no clear D. CDR3 length: 15 amino acids. Germline V gives CDR1 SGHVS, CDR2 FQNEAQ. The CDR3 spells CASSLSQQNNSPLPF. The CDR3 DNA follows: TGTGCCAGCAGCTTATCTCAACAAAATAATTCCCCCCTCCCCTTT.

This rearrangement joins TRBV28 to TRBJ1-6; 12 bases are shared with TRBD1. CDR3 length: 17 residues. V was clipped by 5 bases and J by 7 bases; unmatched bases: 9. Germline-derived CDR1 and CDR2 are MDHEN and SYDVKM. DNA for the CDR3: TGTGCCAGCAGTCTTCCGGGACAGGGGGCTAAGAATTCACCCCTCCACTTT. Translated: CASSLPGQGAKNSPLHF.

This chain links TRBV5-4 with TRBJ2-3; 9 bases map to TRBD1. CDR1 SGHNT and CDR2 YYREEE come from the germline V gene (reference sequence). J was trimmed by 2 bases and V by 5 bases; bases with no gene match: 6. The CDR3 length is 15 residues. For the CDR3, the DNA is TGTGCCAGCAGTATATGGACAGGGGCCACAGATACGCAGTATTTT. The encoded protein is CASSIWTGATDTQYF.

V is TRBV19 and J is TRBJ2-1; the match to TRBD2 covers 8 bases. Losses at the gene ends were 4 bases for V and 0 bases for J; bases not matched to a gene: 8. CDR3 size: 17 residues. The germline V gene encodes CDR1 LNHDA and CDR2 SQIVND (reference sequence). The CDR3 coding sequence is TGTGCCAGTAGTAAACTATCGGGGGGGAGCTCCTACAATGAGCAGTTCTTC. This translates into CASSKLSGGSSYNEQFF. The variable domain in full, with the rest retrieved from reference TRBV19 and TRBJ2-1, is DGGITQSPKYLFRKEGQNVTLSCEQNLNHDAMYWYRQDPGQGLRLIYYSQIVNDFQKGDIAEGYSVSREKKESFPLTVTSAQKNPTAFYLCASSKLSGGSSYNEQFFGPGTRLTVL.

This chain connects TRBV5-4 to TRBJ2-1, with D possibly matching TRBD2 (6 bases). With 5 bases removed from V and 6 bases from J, the gap between germline ends came to 24 bases. The CDR3 length is 17 residues. Germline CDR1 SGHNT, CDR2 YYREEE (reference sequence). DNA of the CDR3: TGTGCCAGCAGTTATTCGGTAGGGACTTCCTCAGGCAATGAGCAGTTCTTC. Protein: CASSYSVGTSSGNEQFF.

The sample holds one count of this clone. V gene TRBV19 combines with J gene TRBJ2-5; possibly TRBD1 for D (5 bases). The CDR3 contains 16 residues. The V gene's germline CDR1 is LNHDA and CDR2 SQIVND (reference sequence). Deletions cut 3 bases from V and 1 base from J, with 15 bases between. The CDR3 loop reads CASSILWSQGQETQYF. The CDR3 nucleotides are TGTGCCAGTAGTATTCTTTGGTCCCAGGGCCAAGAGACCCAGTACTTC.

V gene TRBV30 combines with J gene TRBJ2-2; D perhaps matches TRBD2 (5 bases). Germline CDR1 reads GTSNPN; CDR2 reads SVGIG (reference sequence). The germline V and J ends were trimmed by 3 bases and 0 bases, with 8 bases remaining between them. The CDR3 consists of 14 residues. CDR3 amino acids: CAWRGGPNTGELFF. CDR3 bases: TGTGCCTGGAGAGGCGGGCCGAACACCGGGGAGCTGTTTTTT.

The chain links TRBV6-1 to TRBJ2-2; TRBD2 matches at 11 bases. Trimming took 5 bases from V and 5 from J; bases not matched to a gene: 4. Germline lookup yields CDR1 MNHNS and CDR2 SASEGT. This CDR3 contains 15 residues. CDR3 loop: CASSPGTSGTGELFF. CDR3 DNA: TGTGCCAGCAGTCCCGGGACTAGCGGTACCGGGGAGCTGTTTTTT.

This chain uses TRBV27 with TRBJ2-3, with 16 bases fitting TRBD2. Germline loops: CDR1 MNHEY, CDR2 SMNVEV (reference sequence). This CDR3 has 15 amino acids. V shed 7 bases, J shed 4 bases, and the junction held 2 bases outside the gene matches. CDR3 sequence: CASKGLAGGPDTQYF. The CDR3 DNA follows: TGTGCCAGCAAGGGACTAGCGGGAGGGCCAGATACGCAGTATTTT.

The chain links TRBV28 to TRBJ1-2, with a possible D match to TRBD1 (6 bases). The CDR3 consists of 13 residues. Between the trimmed V and J ends, which lost 5 bases and 4 bases, there was a span of 11 bases. Germline CDR1 MDHEN, CDR2 SYDVKM. Written as DNA, the CDR3 is TGTGCCAGCAGTCCGACAGGCTTCTATGGCTACACCTTC. Protein product: CASSPTGFYGYTF.

The chain combines TRBV28 with TRBJ2-7; 7 bases are a match to TRBD1. V gave up 2 bases and J gave up 13 bases; unmatched junction bases: 5. CDR3 length: 11 amino acids. Germline V gene lookup returns CDR1 MDHEN and CDR2 SYDVKM. The CDR3 spells CASSLGDRVYF. DNA for the CDR3: TGTGCCAGCAGTTTAGGAGACAGGGTTTACTTC.

The rearrangement uses TRBV23-1 and TRBJ2-7; no firm D call. TRBV23-1 is known as an ORF, though its function is uncertain. Trimming took 4 bases from V and 3 from J, leaving 13 bases between them. The CDR3 contains 14 residues. The CDR3 loop is CASSPPISVYEQYF. In DNA form, the CDR3 reads TGCGCCAGCAGTCCCCCAATTAGTGTCTACGAGCAGTACTTC.